A few counts support the clone carrying this T cell receptor (beta chain). This entry belongs to a study of CD8+CD57+ T cells in acquired aplastic anemia. Template material for TCR beta VDJ and CDR3 profiling consisted of genomic DNA. In TCRdb, the reads were re-called with MiXCR into one record per CDR3 protein. The profile shows hundreds of thousands of distinct CDR3 sequences, approximately 57% of them singletons. Trimming removed 0 bases at V and 5 bases at J, with 14 bases between. Germline CDR1 DFQATT, CDR2 SNEGSKA (reference sequence). There are 14 residues in the CDR3. The rearrangement links TRBV20-1 to TRBJ2-7; D may be TRBD1 (5 bases). The specimen sequenced was sorted CD4+, CD8+, or CD8+CD57+ T cells (not recorded which) from PBMCs. This sequence was found in a human donor with severe aplastic anemia or a healthy control (not recorded which). This CDR3 reads CSARDQGRADEQYF. The CDR3 bases are TGCAGTGCTAGAGATCAAGGCAGGGCGGACGAGCAGTACTTC.